This T cell receptor beta chain was sequenced during a study of technical replicates of blood from several donors. Germline V gene lookup returns CDR1 MNHEY and CDR2 SVGAGI. V trimming: 6 bases; J trimming: 6 bases; junction bases outside the gene matches: 4. This CDR3 comprises 13 residues. The assay was immunoSEQ multiplex PCR, and TCRdb's table has in-frame clones only and misses some. The table records 84,000 or so clones, just under 95% of them present only once. The chain is built from TRBV6-5 and TRBJ2-2; 7 bases line up with TRBD2. This sequence was found in a human donor in good health. Source material: T cells isolated from PBMCs. In nucleotides, the CDR3 is TGTGCCAGCAGCCCCGGACTAGCCGGGGAGCTGTTTTTT. Protein: CASSPGLAGELFF.